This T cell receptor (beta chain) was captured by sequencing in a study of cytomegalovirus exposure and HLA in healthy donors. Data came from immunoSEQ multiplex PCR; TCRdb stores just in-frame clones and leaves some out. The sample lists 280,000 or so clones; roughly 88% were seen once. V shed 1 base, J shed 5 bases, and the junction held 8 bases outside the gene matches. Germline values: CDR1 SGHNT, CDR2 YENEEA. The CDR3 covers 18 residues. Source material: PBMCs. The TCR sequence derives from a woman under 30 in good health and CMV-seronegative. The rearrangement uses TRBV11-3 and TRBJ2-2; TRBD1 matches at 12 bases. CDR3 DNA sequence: TGTGCCAGCAGCTTAGGCTCCGGGACAGGGGGCCGTACCGGGGAGCTGTTTTTT. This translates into CASSLGSGTGGRTGELFF.